This passage covers 29 T cell receptor beta chains from one sample sequenced in a study of response to subunit inactivated influenza vaccine. A single record per CDR3 protein comes from TCRdb applying MiXCR to the RT-PCR reads. The sample has 800,000 or so distinct CDR3 sequences, 21% seen once. Sample: PBMCs from blood, taken roughly 5 days after vaccination. All receptors derive from a man aged 50 to 59 who received an inactivated influenza vaccine.

Note on this clonotype: Its ends do not fully match the called genes, so a read error is possible. The rearrangement joins TRBV7-7 to TRBJ2-2; D gene ambiguous. The CDR3 contains 16 residues. Germline V gives CDR1 SSHAT, CDR2 FNYEAQ (reference sequence). This CDR3 is CASSLHPWGNTGELFF. DNA of the CDR3: TGTGCTAGCAGCCTCCACCCCTGGGGAAACACCGGGGAGCTGTTTTTT.

The rearrangement joins TRBV5-8 to TRBJ2-3, with D possibly being TRBD1 or TRBD2 (5 bases each). The V gene lost 3 bases and the J gene lost 1 base, with 12 bases spanning the gap. This CDR3 comprises 15 residues. Germline loops: CDR1 SGHTS, CDR2 YDEGEE. CDR3 sequence (DNA): TGTGCCAGCAGCTCCGGGACGGCTCGCACAGATACGCAGTATTTT. Protein: CASSSGTARTDTQYF. Full variable domain (outside the CDR3, taken from reference TRBV5-8 and TRBJ2-3): EAGVTQSPTHLIKTRGQQATLRCSPISGHTSVYWYQQALGLGLQFLLWYDEGEERNRGNFPPRFSGRQFPNYSSELNVNALELEDSALYLCASSSGTARTDTQYFGPGTRLTVL.

This clonotype was seen a handful of times. The rearrangement links TRBV20-1 to TRBJ2-1; 8 bases map to TRBD2. Trimming removed 3 bases from V and 6 bases from J; junction bases left unmatched: 19. The CDR3 is 18 amino acids. The germline V gene encodes CDR1 DFQATT and CDR2 SNEGSKA (reference sequence). The CDR3: CSARPSGSGRSPGNEQFF. The CDR3 nucleotides read TGCAGTGCTAGGCCCAGCGGCAGCGGGAGATCACCGGGCAATGAGCAGTTCTTC.

This clonotype was observed a few times. This chain joins TRBV20-1 and TRBJ2-7, with D possibly being TRBD1 or TRBD2 (5 bases each). This CDR3 spans 13 amino acids. The germline V gene has CDR1 DFQATT and CDR2 SNEGSKA (reference sequence). The V and J ends lost 6 bases and 2 bases respectively, with 14 bases between them. The CDR3 nucleotides read TGCAGTGCGCACCGGGACGAGACCTACGAGCAGTACTTC. This gives the protein CSAHRDETYEQYF.

This chain uses TRBV7-9 with TRBJ2-1; the D gene is possibly TRBD1 (5 bases). Germline V gene data show CDR1 as SEHNR and CDR2 as FQNEAQ (reference sequence). V was clipped by 3 bases and J by 8 bases, with 14 bases between them. CDR3 size: 14 residues. The CDR3 nucleotides read TGTGCCAGCAGCTTCAGGACACCAAGGGATGAGCAGTTCTTC. Residues: CASSFRTPRDEQFF.

The rearrangement joins TRBV5-5 to TRBJ2-3, with 10 positions matching TRBD1. V gave up 4 bases and J gave up 3 bases; unmatched junction bases: 8. CDR1 SGHKS and CDR2 YYEKEE come from the germline V gene (reference sequence). The CDR3 runs 16 residues. The CDR3 region is CASSAGQGGRTDTQYF. CDR3 DNA sequence: TGTGCCAGCAGCGCCGGACAGGGGGGGCGAACAGATACGCAGTATTTT.

The chain is built from TRBV7-6 and TRBJ2-5; 8 nucleotides agree with TRBD1. The CDR3 is made up of 15 amino acids. The germline V gene encodes CDR1 SGHVS and CDR2 FNYEAQ. V gave up 5 bases and J gave up 2 bases; unmatched junction bases: 7. CDR3 DNA: TGTGCCAGCAGCGCCCTTACAGGGGGGCAAGAGACCCAGTACTTC. Translated: CASSALTGGQETQYF.

The chain has TRBV19 and TRBJ2-6, with a tentative D call TRBD1 (6 bases). Trimming pared 5 bases from V and 0 bases from J, leaving 11 bases between. From germline, CDR1 is LNHDA and CDR2 SQIVND (reference sequence). CDR3 size: 16 residues. This chain's CDR3 is CASSPRDNSGANVLTF. DNA of the CDR3: TGTGCCAGTAGTCCTCGGGACAACTCTGGGGCCAACGTCCTGACTTTC.

The chain links TRBV3-1 to TRBJ2-5, with TRBD1 matching 8 bases. J lost 5 bases, V lost 3 bases, and 14 bases had no gene match. Germline V lookup: CDR1 LGHDT, CDR2 YNNKEL (reference sequence). The CDR3 has 17 residues. The CDR3 sequence: CASSHPLGQGGLETQYF. CDR3 sequence (DNA): TGTGCCAGCAGCCATCCCCTCGGACAGGGAGGTTTGGAGACCCAGTACTTC.

This clonotype has more than one count but fewer than ten. The V gene is TRBV7-8, the J gene TRBJ2-1; possibly TRBD2 for D (5 bases). With 2 bases removed from V and 3 bases from J, the gap between germline ends came to 8 bases. The CDR3 is 14 residues long. Germline CDR1 is SGHVS and CDR2 is FQNEAQ. The CDR3 loop reads CASSLTEGYNEQFF. Here the CDR3 DNA reads TGTGCCAGCAGCTTAACTGAGGGCTACAATGAGCAGTTCTTC.

The rearrangement uses TRBV7-3 and TRBJ1-1; weak D call: TRBD1 (6 bases). Germline V CDR1 and CDR2: SGHTA, FQGTGA. This CDR3 spans 15 amino acids. V lost 1 base, J lost 1 base, and 10 bases lay in between. The CDR3 DNA follows: TGTGCCAGCAGCTTAATTGGGGGGCCGAACACTGAAGCTTTCTTT. Protein sequence: CASSLIGGPNTEAFF.

The J gene is TRBJ2-6, the V gene TRBV12-3 or TRBV12-4, with no clear D. There are 13 residues in the CDR3. V dropped 7 bases and J dropped 2 bases, with 6 bases sitting between them. CDR3 bases: TGTGCCAGCAAGATGACTGGGGCCAACGTCCTGACTTTC. Its translation is CASKMTGANVLTF.

This clonotype has at least ten counts. CDR3 protein: CASSFLSSGGYEQFF. CDR3 bases: TGCGCCAGCAGCTTTCTGTCTAGCGGGGGCTATGAGCAGTTCTTC. This rearrangement joins TRBV5-1 to TRBJ2-1, with TRBD2 matching over 10 bases. Germline V lookup: CDR1 SGHRS, CDR2 YFSETQ. This CDR3 contains 15 residues. With V trimmed by 2 bases and J by 8 bases, 7 bases remained unmatched.

The table lists this clonotype with a few counts. The chain combines TRBV5-5 with TRBJ2-2, with D maybe TRBD1 (6 bases). The CDR3 spans 16 residues. CDR1 is SGHKS and CDR2 is YYEKEE in the germline V gene (reference sequence). V lost 1 base and J 0 bases, leaving 10 bases between the germline ends. CDR3 DNA: TGTGCCAGCAGCTTGACCGGGACAACGAACACCGGGGAGCTGTTTTTT. It specifies CASSLTGTTNTGELFF.

This clonotype has only a few counts. The chain combines TRBV12-3 or TRBV12-4 with TRBJ2-6; the D gene is possibly TRBD1 (6 bases). V shed 5 bases and J shed 0 bases, with 14 bases lying between them. This CDR3 has 17 residues. The CDR3 region is CASSTRGGGSGANVLTF. For the CDR3, the DNA is TGTGCCAGCAGTACCAGGGGTGGTGGCTCTGGGGCCAACGTCCTGACTTTC.

This chain uses TRBV6-1 with TRBJ2-2; D call uncertain. V gave up 2 bases and J gave up 7 bases, with 8 bases separating them. Germline V gene lookup returns CDR1 MNHNS and CDR2 SASEGT. This CDR3 has 13 amino acids. In DNA form, the CDR3 reads TGTGCCAGCAGTGAACCCAATGTCGGGGAGCTGTTTTTT. This translates into CASSEPNVGELFF.

The rearrangement links TRBV29-1 to TRBJ2-2; no definite D call. The germline CDR1 and CDR2 sequences are SQVTM and ANQGSEA. V was pared by 3 bases and J by 7 bases, with 12 bases between. This CDR3 spans 13 amino acids. CDR3: CSVDPGRNGELFF. CDR3 in DNA: TGCAGCGTTGATCCCGGCCGCAACGGGGAGCTGTTTTTT.

The gene calls are TRBV5-1 and TRBJ2-7, with TRBD1 identical over 10 bases. J lost 2 bases, V lost 3 bases, and 2 bases had no gene match. The CDR3 consists of 14 residues. Germline V CDR1 and CDR2: SGHRS, YFSETQ. CDR3 DNA: TGCGCCAGCAGCTGGGACAGGGGTACCTACGAGCAGTACTTC. Its translation is CASSWDRGTYEQYF.

This clonotype appeared a few times. The CDR3 bases are TGTGCCAGCAGCTCCATAGGACAGGGGAAGGTGCAGTACTTC. It translates to CASSSIGQGKVQYF. The chain recombines TRBV7-9 with TRBJ2-7; 9 bases agree with TRBD1. With 4 bases clipped from V and 9 bases from J, the junction kept 10 bases outside the gene matches. The CDR3 runs 14 residues. The germline CDR1 and CDR2 sequences are SEHNR and FQNEAQ (reference sequence).

This clonotype was seen at least ten times. V is TRBV12-3 or TRBV12-4 and J is TRBJ2-2; weak D call: TRBD2 (5 bases). This CDR3 is 14 amino acids long. Trimming pared 7 bases from V and 5 bases from J, leaving 14 bases between. In DNA, the CDR3 is TGTGCCAGCACCCTTGGGAGCGCAACCGGGGAGCTGTTTTTT. Its protein product is CASTLGSATGELFF.

The chain uses TRBV2 and TRBJ2-1; no definite D call. The CDR3 is 15 amino acids. V lost 8 bases to trimming and J lost 2 bases, with 16 bases between them. Germline V gives CDR1 SNHLY, CDR2 FYNNEI. The CDR3 DNA follows: TGTGCCAGCGAGTGGAAACAGCTTACCTACAATGAGCAGTTCTTC. It yields the protein CASEWKQLTYNEQFF.

This clonotype was detected ten times or more. The V and J genes are TRBV5-1 and TRBJ2-3, with D tentatively TRBD2 (7 bases). Between the trimmed V and J ends, which lost 6 bases and 5 bases, there was a span of 19 bases. CDR3 length: 15 amino acids. Germline CDR1 and CDR2: SGHRS and YFSETQ. Here the CDR3 reads CASTYGGRPQDTQYF. CDR3 in DNA: TGCGCCAGCACCTACGGGGGGCGCCCCCAAGATACGCAGTATTTT.

V usage is TRBV7-2 and J usage is TRBJ2-1; 7 nucleotides agree with TRBD1. Germline-derived CDR1 and CDR2 are SGHTA and FQGNSA. CDR3 length: 15 amino acids. The J segment lost 4 bases and the V segment lost 4 bases, leaving 7 bases of the junction unmatched. The CDR3: CASSSSGTEYNEQFF. The CDR3 DNA follows: TGTGCCAGCAGCTCATCCGGGACAGAGTACAATGAGCAGTTCTTC.

This clonotype was found many times. At one of its ends the junction is not consistent with the germline gene, which may arise from a read error. This chain connects TRBV20-1 to TRBJ2-1; no reliable D call. The CDR3 is 10 amino acids. Germline V gene lookup returns CDR1 DFQATT and CDR2 SNEGSKA (reference sequence). The CDR3 nucleotides are TGCAGTGCCAGAGAGAATGAGCAGTTCTTC. This sequence encodes CSARENEQFF.

The CDR3 sequence is CSVEERGWETQYF. The CDR3 nucleotides are TGCAGCGTTGAAGAAAGGGGTTGGGAGACCCAGTACTTC. V usage is TRBV29-1 and J usage is TRBJ2-5; TRBD1 is a possible D gene (5 bases). Germline V gene data show CDR1 as SQVTM and CDR2 as ANQGSEA. This CDR3 comprises 13 residues. V lost 0 bases, J lost 5 bases, and 10 bases lay in between.

This clonotype was seen more than once but under ten times. The chain carries TRBV11-2 and TRBJ1-1, with 9 nucleotides matching TRBD1. The CDR3 totals 15 residues. The ends lost 5 bases at V and 5 bases at J; junction bases unmatched: 9. CDR1 and CDR2 (germline): SGHAT, FQNNGV. The CDR3 sequence: CASSPYRGPLTEAFF. CDR3 nucleotides: TGTGCCAGCAGCCCATACAGGGGGCCATTAACTGAAGCTTTCTTT.

The chain has TRBV5-1 and TRBJ1-4, with D possibly TRBD1 on 6 matching bases. The CDR3 spans 15 residues. Germline assignment: CDR1 SGHRS and CDR2 YFSETQ. The germline V and J ends were trimmed by 2 bases and 6 bases, with 14 bases remaining between them. CDR3 DNA sequence: TGCGCCAGCAGCTTCAATACAGGGTTCGATGAAAAACTGTTTTTT. It encodes CASSFNTGFDEKLFF. The variable domain in full, completed from reference TRBV5-1 and TRBJ1-4, reads KAGVTQTPRYLIKTRGQQVTLSCSPISGHRSVSWYQQTPGQGLQFLFEYFSETQRNKGNFPGRFSGRQFSNSRSEMNVSTLELGDSALYLCASSFNTGFDEKLFFGSGTQLSVL.

Only a few counts were recorded for this clonotype. This chain joins TRBV20-1 and TRBJ2-5; 10 nucleotides agree with TRBD2. Germline CDR1 reads DFQATT; CDR2 reads SNEGSKA (reference sequence). This CDR3 has 15 residues. Trimming took 0 bases from V and 2 from J; bases not matched to a gene: 3. The CDR3 loop is CSARDGLAVQETQYF. The CDR3 bases are TGCAGTGCTAGAGATGGACTAGCGGTTCAAGAGACCCAGTACTTC.

The rearrangement uses TRBV7-9 and TRBJ2-5; D gene uncertain. V lost 1 base and J lost 5, with 8 bases in between. CDR1 SEHNR and CDR2 FQNEAQ come from the germline V gene (reference sequence). The CDR3 runs 13 residues. CDR3: CASSLGNLETQYF. The CDR3 DNA follows: TGTGCCAGCAGCTTAGGGAATTTGGAGACCCAGTACTTC. Using reference TRBV7-9 and TRBJ2-5 for the parts outside the CDR3, the full variable domain is DTGVSQNPRHKITKRGQNVTFRCDPISEHNRLYWYRQTLGQGPEFLTYFQNEAQLEKSRLLSDRFSAERPKGSFSTLEIQRTEQGDSAMYLCASSLGNLETQYFGPGTRLLVL.